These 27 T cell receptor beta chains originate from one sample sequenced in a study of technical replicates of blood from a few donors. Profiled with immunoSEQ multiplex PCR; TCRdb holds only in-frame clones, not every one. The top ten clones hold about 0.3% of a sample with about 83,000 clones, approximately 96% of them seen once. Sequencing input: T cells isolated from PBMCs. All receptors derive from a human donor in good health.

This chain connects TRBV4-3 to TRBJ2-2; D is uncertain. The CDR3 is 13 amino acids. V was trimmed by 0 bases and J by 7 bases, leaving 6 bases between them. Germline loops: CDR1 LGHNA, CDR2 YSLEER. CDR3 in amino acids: CASSQDIVGELFF. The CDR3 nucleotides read TGCGCCAGCAGCCAAGATATCGTCGGGGAGCTGTTTTTT.

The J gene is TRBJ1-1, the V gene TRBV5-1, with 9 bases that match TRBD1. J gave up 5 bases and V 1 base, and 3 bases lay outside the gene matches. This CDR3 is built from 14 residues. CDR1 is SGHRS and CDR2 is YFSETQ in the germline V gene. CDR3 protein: CASSLTGGRTEAFF. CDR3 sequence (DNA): TGCGCCAGCAGCTTGACAGGGGGCCGGACTGAAGCTTTCTTT.

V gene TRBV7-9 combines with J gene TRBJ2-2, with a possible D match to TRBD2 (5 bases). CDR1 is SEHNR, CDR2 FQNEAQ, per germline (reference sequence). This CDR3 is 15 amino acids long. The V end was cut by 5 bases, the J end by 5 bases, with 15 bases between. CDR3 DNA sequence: TGTGCCAGCAGCCCAATATATTCGGGGACCGGGGAGCTGTTTTTT. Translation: CASSPIYSGTGELFF.

As DNA, the CDR3 is TGTGCCAGCAGCTCCGGGGGACCCACCGGGGAGCTGTTTTTT. This translates into CASSSGGPTGELFF. The genes are TRBV7-2 and TRBJ2-2; TRBD2 might be the D (6 bases). Germline V gene lookup returns CDR1 SGHTA and CDR2 FQGNSA. Trimming stripped 4 bases from V and 4 bases from J, with 10 bases between. CDR3 length: 14 amino acids.

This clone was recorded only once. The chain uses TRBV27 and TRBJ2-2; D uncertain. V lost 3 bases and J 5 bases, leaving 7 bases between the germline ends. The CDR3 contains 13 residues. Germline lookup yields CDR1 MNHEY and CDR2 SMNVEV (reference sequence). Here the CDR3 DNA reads TGTGCCAGCAGTTTTAAATTGACCGGGGAGCTGTTTTTT. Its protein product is CASSFKLTGELFF.

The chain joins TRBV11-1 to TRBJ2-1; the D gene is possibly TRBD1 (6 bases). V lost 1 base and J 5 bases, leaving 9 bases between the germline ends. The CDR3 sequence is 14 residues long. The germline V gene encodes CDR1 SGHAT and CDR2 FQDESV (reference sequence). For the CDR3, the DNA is TGTGCCAGCAGCTTAGGATCAGGGGACAATGAGCAGTTCTTC. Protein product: CASSLGSGDNEQFF.

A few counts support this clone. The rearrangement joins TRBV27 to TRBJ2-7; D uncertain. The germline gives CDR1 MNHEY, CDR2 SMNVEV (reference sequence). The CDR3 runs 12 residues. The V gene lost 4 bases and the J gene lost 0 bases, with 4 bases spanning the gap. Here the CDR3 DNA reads TGTGCCAGCAGTTCCAGCTCCTACGAGCAGTACTTC. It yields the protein CASSSSSYEQYF.

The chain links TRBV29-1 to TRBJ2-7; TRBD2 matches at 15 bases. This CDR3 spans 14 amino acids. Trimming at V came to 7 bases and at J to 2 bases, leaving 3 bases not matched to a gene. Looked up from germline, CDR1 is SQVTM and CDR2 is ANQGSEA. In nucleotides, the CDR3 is TGCAGCGCGGGACTAGCGGGAGGCCCCTACGAGCAGTACTTC. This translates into CSAGLAGGPYEQYF.

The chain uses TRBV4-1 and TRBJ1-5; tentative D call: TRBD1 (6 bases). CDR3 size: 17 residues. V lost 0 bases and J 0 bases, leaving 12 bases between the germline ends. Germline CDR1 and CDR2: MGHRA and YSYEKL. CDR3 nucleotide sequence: TGCGCCAGCAGCCAAGAGTTCAGGGGTTATAGCAATCAGCCCCAGCATTTT. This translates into CASSQEFRGYSNQPQHF.

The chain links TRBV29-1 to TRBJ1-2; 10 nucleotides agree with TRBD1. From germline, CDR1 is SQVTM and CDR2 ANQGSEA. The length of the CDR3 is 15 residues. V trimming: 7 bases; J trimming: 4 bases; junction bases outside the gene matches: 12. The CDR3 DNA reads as TGCAGCGGGAGGAGCGGTGGGACAGGGGCCTATGGCTACACCTTC. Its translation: CSGRSGGTGAYGYTF.

CDR3 in amino acids: CASSQFSGQPQHF. CDR3 sequence (DNA): TGTGCCAGCAGCCAGTTCAGCGGTCAGCCCCAGCATTTT. V gene TRBV7-9 combines with J gene TRBJ1-5, with D hard to call. Trimming left V 5 bases short and J 6 bases short, with 11 bases between. There are 13 residues in the CDR3. Germline assignment: CDR1 SEHNR and CDR2 FQNEAQ (reference sequence).

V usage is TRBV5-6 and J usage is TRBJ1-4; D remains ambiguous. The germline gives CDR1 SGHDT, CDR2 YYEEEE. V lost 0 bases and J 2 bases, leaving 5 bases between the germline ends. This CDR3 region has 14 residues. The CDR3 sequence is CASSLVGTNEKLFF. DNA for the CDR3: TGTGCCAGCAGCTTGGTCGGGACTAATGAAAAACTGTTTTTT. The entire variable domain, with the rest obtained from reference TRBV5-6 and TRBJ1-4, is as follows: DAGVTQSPTHLIKTRGQQVTLRCSPKSGHDTVSWYQQALGQGPQFIFQYYEEEERQRGNFPDRFSGHQFPNYSSELNVNALLLGDSALYLCASSLVGTNEKLFFGSGTQLSVL.

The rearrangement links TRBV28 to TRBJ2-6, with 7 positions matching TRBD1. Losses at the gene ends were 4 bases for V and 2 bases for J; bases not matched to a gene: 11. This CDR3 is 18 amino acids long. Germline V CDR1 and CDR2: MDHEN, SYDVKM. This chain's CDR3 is CASSSTGTVPPGANVLTF. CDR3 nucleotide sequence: TGTGCCAGCAGTTCAACCGGGACAGTACCTCCTGGGGCCAACGTCCTGACTTTC.

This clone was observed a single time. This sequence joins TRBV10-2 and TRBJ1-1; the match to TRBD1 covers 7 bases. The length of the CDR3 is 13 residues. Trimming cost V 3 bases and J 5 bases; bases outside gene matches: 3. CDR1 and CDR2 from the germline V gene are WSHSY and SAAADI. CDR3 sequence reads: CASSDAGGTEAFF. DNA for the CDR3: TGCGCCAGCAGTGATGCAGGGGGGACTGAAGCTTTCTTT.

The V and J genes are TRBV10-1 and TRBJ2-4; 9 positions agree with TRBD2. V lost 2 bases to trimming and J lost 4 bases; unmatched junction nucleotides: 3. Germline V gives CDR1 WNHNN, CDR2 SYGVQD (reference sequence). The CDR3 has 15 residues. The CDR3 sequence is CASSEGLALKNIQYF. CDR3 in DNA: TGCGCCAGCAGTGAGGGACTAGCGCTGAAAAACATTCAGTACTTC.

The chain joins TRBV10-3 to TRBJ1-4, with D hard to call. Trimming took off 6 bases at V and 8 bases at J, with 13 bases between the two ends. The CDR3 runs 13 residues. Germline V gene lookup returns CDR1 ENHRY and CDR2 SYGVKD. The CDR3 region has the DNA TGTGCCATCAGCGCGGACTTTCGAGAAAAACTGTTTTTT. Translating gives CAISADFREKLFF.

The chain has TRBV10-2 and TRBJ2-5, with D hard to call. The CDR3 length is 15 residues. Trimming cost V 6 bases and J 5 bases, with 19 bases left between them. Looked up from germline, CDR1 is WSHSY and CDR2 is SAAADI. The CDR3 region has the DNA TGCGCCAGCAGGACGAAGCTAGTTTCAATCGAGACCCAGTACTTC. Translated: CASRTKLVSIETQYF.

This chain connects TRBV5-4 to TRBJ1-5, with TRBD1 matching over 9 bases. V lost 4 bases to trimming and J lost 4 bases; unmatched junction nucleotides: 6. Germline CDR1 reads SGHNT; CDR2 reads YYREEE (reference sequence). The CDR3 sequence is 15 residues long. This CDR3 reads CASSTGTGLNQPQHF. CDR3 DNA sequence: TGTGCCAGCAGCACCGGGACAGGGTTGAATCAGCCCCAGCATTTT. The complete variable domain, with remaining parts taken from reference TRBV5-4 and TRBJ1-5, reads ETGVTQSPTHLIKTRGQQVTLRCSSQSGHNTVSWYQQALGQGPQFIFQYYREEENGRGNFPPRFSGLQFPNYSSELNVNALELDDSALYLCASSTGTGLNQPQHFGDGTRLSIL.

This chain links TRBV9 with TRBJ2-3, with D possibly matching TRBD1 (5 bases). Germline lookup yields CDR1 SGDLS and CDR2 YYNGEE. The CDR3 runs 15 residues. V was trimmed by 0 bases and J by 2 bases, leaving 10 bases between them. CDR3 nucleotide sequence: TGTGCCAGCAGCGTAGGGTCAGGGCTCACAGATACGCAGTATTTT. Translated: CASSVGSGLTDTQYF. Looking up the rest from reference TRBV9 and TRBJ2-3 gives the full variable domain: DSGVTQTPKHLITATGQRVTLRCSPRSGDLSVYWYQQSLDQGLQFLIQYYNGEERAKGNILERFSAQQFPDLHSELNLSSLELGDSALYFCASSVGSGLTDTQYFGPGTRLTVL.

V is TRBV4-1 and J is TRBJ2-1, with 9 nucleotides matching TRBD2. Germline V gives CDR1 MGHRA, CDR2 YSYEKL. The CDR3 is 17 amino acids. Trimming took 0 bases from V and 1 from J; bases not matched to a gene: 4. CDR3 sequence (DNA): TGCGCCAGCAGCCAAGACAGCGGGAGGTATTCCTACAATGAGCAGTTCTTC. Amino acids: CASSQDSGRYSYNEQFF.

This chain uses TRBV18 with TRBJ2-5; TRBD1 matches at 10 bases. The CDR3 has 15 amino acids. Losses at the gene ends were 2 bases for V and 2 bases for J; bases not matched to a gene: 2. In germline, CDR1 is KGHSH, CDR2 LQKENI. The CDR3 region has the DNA TGTGCCAGCTCACCATCGGACAGGGGGCAAGAGACCCAGTACTTC. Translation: CASSPSDRGQETQYF.

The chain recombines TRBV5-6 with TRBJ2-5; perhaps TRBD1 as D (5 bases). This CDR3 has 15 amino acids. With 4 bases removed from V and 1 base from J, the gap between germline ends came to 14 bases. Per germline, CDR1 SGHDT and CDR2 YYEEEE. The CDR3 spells CASSPDSPLQETQYF. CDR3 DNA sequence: TGTGCCAGCAGCCCTGACAGCCCACTCCAAGAGACCCAGTACTTC.

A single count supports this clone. This CDR3 is CASSFIAQNEQFF. The CDR3 DNA reads TGTGCCAGCAGCTTCATAGCCCAGAACGAGCAGTTCTTC. The gene calls are TRBV7-2 and TRBJ2-1; D not resolved. The length of the CDR3 is 13 residues. Trimming pared 3 bases from V and 10 bases from J, leaving 13 bases between. The germline V gene encodes CDR1 SGHTA and CDR2 FQGNSA.

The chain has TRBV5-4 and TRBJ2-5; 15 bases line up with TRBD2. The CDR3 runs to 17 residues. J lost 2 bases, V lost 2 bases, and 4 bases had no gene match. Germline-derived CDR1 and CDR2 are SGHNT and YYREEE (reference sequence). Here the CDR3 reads CASSFGLAGGIQETQYF. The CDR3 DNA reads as TGTGCCAGCAGCTTTGGACTAGCGGGAGGGATTCAAGAGACCCAGTACTTC.

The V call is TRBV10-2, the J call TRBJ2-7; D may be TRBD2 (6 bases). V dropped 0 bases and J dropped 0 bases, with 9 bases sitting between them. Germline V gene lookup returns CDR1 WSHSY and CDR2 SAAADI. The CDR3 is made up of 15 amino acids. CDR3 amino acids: CASSESRGSSYEQYF. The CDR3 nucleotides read TGCGCCAGCAGTGAGTCGCGGGGCAGCTCCTACGAGCAGTACTTC.

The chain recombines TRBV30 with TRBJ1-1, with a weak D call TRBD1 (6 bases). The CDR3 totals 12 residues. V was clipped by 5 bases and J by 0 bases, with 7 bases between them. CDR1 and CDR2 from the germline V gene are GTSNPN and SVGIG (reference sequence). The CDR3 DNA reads TGTGCCTGGGGACAGCTGAACACTGAAGCTTTCTTT. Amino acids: CAWGQLNTEAFF.

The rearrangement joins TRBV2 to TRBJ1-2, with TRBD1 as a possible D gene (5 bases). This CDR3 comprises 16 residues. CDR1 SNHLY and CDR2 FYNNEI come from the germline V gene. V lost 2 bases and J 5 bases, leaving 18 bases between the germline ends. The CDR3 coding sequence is TGTGCCAGCAGTGAACCGGATGGACGGGGGAGGTATGGCTACACCTTC. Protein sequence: CASSEPDGRGRYGYTF.